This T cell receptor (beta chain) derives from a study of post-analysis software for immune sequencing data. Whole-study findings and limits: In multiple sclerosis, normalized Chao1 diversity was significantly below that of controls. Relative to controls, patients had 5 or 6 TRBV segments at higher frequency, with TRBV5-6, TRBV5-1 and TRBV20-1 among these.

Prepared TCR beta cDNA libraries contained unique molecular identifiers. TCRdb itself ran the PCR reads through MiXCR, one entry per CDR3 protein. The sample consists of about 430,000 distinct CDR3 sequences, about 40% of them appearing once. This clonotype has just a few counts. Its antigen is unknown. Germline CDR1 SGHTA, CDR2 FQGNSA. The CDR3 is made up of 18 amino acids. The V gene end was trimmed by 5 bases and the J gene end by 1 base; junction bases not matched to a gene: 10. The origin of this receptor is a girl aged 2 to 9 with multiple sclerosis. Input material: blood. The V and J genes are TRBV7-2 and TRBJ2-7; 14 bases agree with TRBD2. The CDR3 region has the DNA TGTGCCAGCAGCCTCTATGTTAGGACTAGCGGGAGGTCCTACGAGCAGTACTTC. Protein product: CASSLYVRTSGRSYEQYF.